A selection of T cell receptor beta chains follows, all from one sample in a study of blood T cell repertoires in COVID-19. Profiled with immunoSEQ multiplex PCR; TCRdb holds only in-frame clones, not every one. This sample has fewer than 100,000 clones, with approximately 92% found just once. The source material was peripheral blood. Receptors originate from a woman aged 80 or over with acute or convalescent COVID-19. Each CDR3 is given with its conserved first and last residue. Fields, in order: clone size, V gene, D gene, J gene, CDR3 protein, CDR3 DNA. D genes are given only for firm matches. Expanded clones are given a class, and other clones once, few, many or no size at all.

size: -; V: TRBV28; D: -; J: TRBJ2-5; CDR3: CASSLPEYQETQYF; DNA: TGTGCCAGCAGTTTACCCGAGTACCAAGAGACCCAGTACTTC
size: -; V: TRBV2; D: -; J: TRBJ2-7; CDR3: CASRSVSYEQYF; DNA: TGTGCCAGCAGGTCAGTGTCCTACGAGCAGTACTTC
size: -; V: TRBV9; D: TRBD2; J: TRBJ2-5; CDR3: CASSPGTSGGLRETQYF; DNA: TGTGCCAGCAGCCCCGGGACTAGCGGGGGGCTAAGAGAGACCCAGTACTTC
size: -; V: TRBV7-9; D: -; J: TRBJ1-2; CDR3: CASSLESRERLDGYTF; DNA: TGTGCCAGCAGCTTAGAGTCCCGGGAGCGATTGGATGGCTACACCTTC
size: -; V: TRBV6-6; D: -; J: TRBJ2-7; CDR3: CASSLRGEQYF; DNA: TGTGCCAGCAGTTTACGAGGAGAGCAGTACTTC
size: -; V: TRBV28; D: -; J: TRBJ1-5; CDR3: CASSSTQGSNQPQHF; DNA: TGTGCCAGCAGCTCCACACAGGGTAGCAATCAGCCCCAGCATTTT
size: -; V: TRBV19; D: TRBD2; J: TRBJ2-7; CDR3: CASWTSGDYEQYF; DNA: TGTGCCAGTTGGACTAGCGGAGACTACGAGCAGTACTTC
size: -; V: TRBV5-4; D: -; J: TRBJ2-7; CDR3: CASSSQGGSYEQYF; DNA: TGTGCCAGCAGCTCGCAGGGGGGATCCTACGAGCAGTACTTC
size: -; V: TRBV5-4; D: TRBD1; J: TRBJ2-7; CDR3: CASRPGTGDEQYF; DNA: TGTGCCAGCAGGCCCGGGACAGGGGACGAGCAGTACTTC
size: -; V: TRBV6-5; D: -; J: TRBJ1-2; CDR3: CASSYDSSINYGYTF; DNA: TGTGCCAGCAGTTACGACAGCTCAATTAACTATGGCTACACCTTC
size: -; V: TRBV11-2; D: -; J: TRBJ2-7; CDR3: CASTGSYEQYF; DNA: TGTGCCAGCACCGGCTCCTACGAGCAGTACTTC
size: -; V: TRBV7-9; D: TRBD1; J: TRBJ1-4; CDR3: CASSPGTGDEKLFF; DNA: TGTGCCAGCAGTCCCGGGACAGGGGATGAAAAACTGTTTTTT
size: -; V: TRBV5-6; D: -; J: TRBJ2-7; CDR3: CASSADRTYEQYF; DNA: TGTGCCAGCAGCGCAGACAGGACCTACGAGCAGTACTTC
size: -; V: TRBV28; D: -; J: TRBJ2-7; CDR3: CASSLRRVEGLFFF; DNA: TGTGCCAGCAGTTTACGTCGGGTTGAGGGACTTTTTTTCTTC
size: -; V: TRBV3-1/TRBV3-2; D: -; J: TRBJ1-5; CDR3: CASSLGQPSNQPQHF; DNA: TGTGCCAGCAGCCTAGGACAACCCAGCAATCAGCCCCAGCATTTT
size: -; V: TRBV11-2; D: -; J: TRBJ1-1; CDR3: CASSPRVVDTEAFF; DNA: TGTGCCAGCAGCCCCCGTGTGGTAGACACTGAAGCTTTCTTT
size: -; V: TRBV6-6; D: -; J: TRBJ2-3; CDR3: CASSYYRDNTDTQYF; DNA: TGTGCCAGCAGTTACTACCGGGACAATACAGATACGCAGTATTTT
size: once; V: TRBV7-8; D: TRBD1; J: TRBJ2-7; CDR3: CASTLGQGGEQYF; DNA: TGTGCCAGCACCCTGGGACAGGGGGGCGAGCAGTACTTC
size: -; V: TRBV19; D: TRBD1; J: TRBJ1-2; CDR3: CASSNGQGNYGYTF; DNA: TGTGCCAGTAGTAACGGACAGGGGAACTATGGCTACACCTTC
size: -; V: TRBV5-1; D: TRBD1; J: TRBJ1-3; CDR3: CASSHSSPGQGGNTIYF; DNA: TGCGCCAGCAGCCACAGTTCACCTGGACAGGGGGGGAACACCATATATTTT
size: -; V: TRBV7-9; D: -; J: TRBJ1-3; CDR3: CASSLDIRNTIYF; DNA: TGTGCCAGCAGCTTAGACATACGAAACACCATATATTTT
size: -; V: TRBV6-5; D: -; J: TRBJ1-1; CDR3: CASTSGSPTTEAFF; DNA: TGTGCCAGCACCTCGGGGAGCCCTACCACTGAAGCTTTCTTT
size: -; V: TRBV5-1; D: -; J: TRBJ2-3; CDR3: CASSFEHGTDTQYF; DNA: TGCGCCAGCAGCTTCGAACACGGCACAGATACGCAGTATTTT
size: once; V: TRBV10-3; D: -; J: TRBJ1-2; CDR3: CAISESGGVQGGYTF; DNA: TGTGCCATCAGTGAGTCTGGAGGGGTACAAGGGGGCTACACCTTC
size: -; V: TRBV5-5; D: -; J: TRBJ2-7; CDR3: CASSLVGTPRFDEQYF; DNA: TGTGCCAGCAGCTTGGTCGGGACACCCCGTTTCGACGAGCAGTACTTC
size: -; V: TRBV7-9; D: -; J: TRBJ2-7; CDR3: CASSADGSSYEQYF; DNA: TGTGCCAGCAGCGCAGACGGGTCCTCCTACGAGCAGTACTTC
size: -; V: TRBV19; D: TRBD2; J: TRBJ2-1; CDR3: CASSRQLAGGRDEQFF; DNA: TGTGCCAGTAGCAGACAACTAGCGGGAGGGCGGGATGAGCAGTTCTTC
size: -; V: TRBV29-1; D: -; J: TRBJ2-5; CDR3: CSVRRETQYF; DNA: TGCAGCGTAAGGAGGGAGACCCAGTACTTC
size: -; V: TRBV19; D: TRBD1; J: TRBJ2-7; CDR3: CASSIARTGGRYEQYF; DNA: TGTGCCAGTAGTATAGCCCGGACAGGGGGCAGGTACGAGCAGTACTTC
size: -; V: TRBV29-1; D: TRBD2; J: TRBJ2-1; CDR3: CSAPSGWGNEQFF; DNA: TGCAGCGCTCCTAGCGGGTGGGGCAATGAGCAGTTCTTC
size: -; V: TRBV19; D: TRBD2; J: TRBJ2-5; CDR3: CASSIEISGTSGGTQYF; DNA: TGTGCCAGTAGTATCGAAATTTCCGGGACTAGCGGGGGAACCCAGTACTTC
size: -; V: TRBV18; D: -; J: TRBJ2-6; CDR3: CASSPQSFQGFSGANVLTF; DNA: TGTGCCAGCTCACCACAATCCTTCCAGGGCTTCTCTGGGGCCAACGTCCTGACTTTC
size: -; V: TRBV28; D: -; J: TRBJ1-4; CDR3: CASISSGVGNEKLFF; DNA: TGTGCCAGCATCTCTTCGGGGGTGGGTAATGAAAAACTGTTTTTT
size: -; V: TRBV10-3; D: TRBD1; J: TRBJ2-1; CDR3: CAISPAQGALYEQFF; DNA: TGTGCCATCAGCCCGGCGCAGGGGGCTTTGTATGAGCAGTTCTTC
size: -; V: TRBV6-5; D: TRBD1; J: TRBJ1-2; CDR3: CASRGTGDGYTF; DNA: TGTGCCAGCAGGGGGACAGGTGATGGCTACACCTTC
size: few; V: TRBV28; D: -; J: TRBJ1-1; CDR3: CASSLWKDTQVAAFF; DNA: TGTGCCAGCAGTTTATGGAAGGACACCCAGGTTGCAGCTTTCTTT
size: -; V: TRBV28; D: -; J: TRBJ1-1; CDR3: CASSLSPRLNTEAFF; DNA: TGTGCCAGCAGTTTAAGCCCGAGGCTAAACACTGAAGCTTTCTTT
size: -; V: TRBV9; D: TRBD2; J: TRBJ2-1; CDR3: CASSVESSGGAWNEQFF; DNA: TGTGCCAGCAGCGTAGAATCGAGCGGGGGGGCTTGGAATGAGCAGTTCTTC
size: -; V: TRBV9; D: TRBD2; J: TRBJ2-2; CDR3: CASSVGGSGGPGELFF; DNA: TGTGCCAGCAGCGTAGGGGGTAGCGGGGGACCCGGGGAGCTGTTTTTT
size: -; V: TRBV2; D: TRBD1; J: TRBJ1-4; CDR3: CASTETGTGREKLFF; DNA: TGTGCCAGCACCGAAACTGGGACAGGGAGGGAAAAACTGTTTTTT
size: -; V: TRBV4-2; D: -; J: TRBJ2-3; CDR3: CASSPLRASSTDTQYF; DNA: TGTGCCAGCAGCCCTTTGCGCGCCTCTAGCACAGATACGCAGTATTTT
size: -; V: TRBV27; D: -; J: TRBJ1-2; CDR3: CASSLNPEVYGYTF; DNA: TGTGCCAGCAGTTTGAACCCCGAGGTCTATGGCTACACCTTC
size: -; V: TRBV19; D: TRBD1; J: TRBJ1-1; CDR3: CASTRDRDNTEAFF; DNA: TGTGCCAGTACCCGAGACAGGGATAACACTGAAGCTTTCTTT
size: -; V: TRBV27; D: -; J: TRBJ2-3; CDR3: CASSSSSSTDTQYF; DNA: -
size: -; V: TRBV5-4; D: TRBD2; J: TRBJ2-7; CDR3: CASSLLAVTYEQYF; DNA: TGTGCCAGCAGCCTACTAGCGGTGACCTACGAGCAGTACTTC
size: few; V: TRBV6-4; D: -; J: TRBJ2-4; CDR3: CASSEEGDKNIQYF; DNA: TGTGCCAGCAGTGAAGAGGGTGACAAAAACATTCAGTACTTC
size: -; V: TRBV1; D: -; J: TRBJ2-1; CDR3: CTSQRPGLAGASSYNEQFF; DNA: TGCACCAGCCAGCGCCCGGGACTAGCGGGGGCTAGCTCCTACAATGAGCAGTTCTTC
size: -; V: TRBV19; D: -; J: TRBJ1-1; CDR3: CASRMVQEAFF; DNA: TGTGCCAGTAGGATGGTCCAGGAAGCTTTCTTT
size: once; V: TRBV19; D: TRBD1; J: TRBJ2-2; CDR3: CASTGTGGPGELFF; DNA: TGTGCCAGTACCGGGACAGGAGGTCCCGGGGAGCTGTTTTTT
size: once; V: TRBV5-1; D: -; J: TRBJ1-2; CDR3: CASSLPENYGYTF; DNA: TGCGCCAGCAGCTTGCCCGAGAACTATGGCTACACCTTC
size: -; V: TRBV24-1; D: TRBD1; J: TRBJ1-3; CDR3: CATSDLGTSGGSGNTIYF; DNA: TGTGCCACCAGTGATTTGGGGACATCAGGGGGCTCTGGAAACACCATATATTTT
size: -; V: TRBV24-1; D: TRBD1; J: TRBJ2-5; CDR3: CATSDTRQGLVETQYF; DNA: TGTGCCACCAGTGACACACGACAGGGGCTTGTAGAGACCCAGTACTTC
size: -; V: TRBV5-5; D: -; J: TRBJ2-2; CDR3: CASSYGANTGELFF; DNA: TGTGCCAGCAGTTACGGAGCGAACACCGGGGAGCTGTTTTTT
size: -; V: TRBV3-1/TRBV3-2; D: TRBD2; J: TRBJ2-1; CDR3: CASSQDLGLVGNEQFF; DNA: TGTGCCAGCAGCCAAGATTTGGGACTAGTGGGCAATGAGCAGTTCTTC
size: -; V: TRBV4-3; D: TRBD2; J: TRBJ2-3; CDR3: CASSQESSGGTDTQYF; DNA: TGCGCCAGCAGCCAAGAATCTAGCGGAGGCACAGATACGCAGTATTTT
size: -; V: TRBV19; D: TRBD1; J: TRBJ2-1; CDR3: CASSISNAGGYNEQFF; DNA: TGTGCCAGTAGTATAAGTAATGCAGGGGGCTACAATGAGCAGTTCTTC
size: -; V: TRBV5-5; D: TRBD1; J: TRBJ1-2; CDR3: CASRPPGQGSFGYTF; DNA: TGTGCCAGCAGACCCCCGGGACAGGGGTCTTTTGGCTACACCTTC
size: -; V: TRBV6-5; D: -; J: TRBJ1-1; CDR3: CASILDPGTEAFF; DNA: TGTGCCAGCATTTTAGACCCCGGGACTGAAGCTTTCTTT
size: once; V: TRBV18; D: TRBD2; J: TRBJ2-2; CDR3: CASSYHALAGNTGELFF; DNA: TGTGCCAGCTCATACCACGCACTAGCGGGGAACACCGGGGAGCTGTTTTTT
size: -; V: TRBV2; D: TRBD1; J: TRBJ1-2; CDR3: CASSRLTGTDGYTF; DNA: TGTGCCAGCAGTCGACTGACAGGGACTGATGGCTACACCTTC